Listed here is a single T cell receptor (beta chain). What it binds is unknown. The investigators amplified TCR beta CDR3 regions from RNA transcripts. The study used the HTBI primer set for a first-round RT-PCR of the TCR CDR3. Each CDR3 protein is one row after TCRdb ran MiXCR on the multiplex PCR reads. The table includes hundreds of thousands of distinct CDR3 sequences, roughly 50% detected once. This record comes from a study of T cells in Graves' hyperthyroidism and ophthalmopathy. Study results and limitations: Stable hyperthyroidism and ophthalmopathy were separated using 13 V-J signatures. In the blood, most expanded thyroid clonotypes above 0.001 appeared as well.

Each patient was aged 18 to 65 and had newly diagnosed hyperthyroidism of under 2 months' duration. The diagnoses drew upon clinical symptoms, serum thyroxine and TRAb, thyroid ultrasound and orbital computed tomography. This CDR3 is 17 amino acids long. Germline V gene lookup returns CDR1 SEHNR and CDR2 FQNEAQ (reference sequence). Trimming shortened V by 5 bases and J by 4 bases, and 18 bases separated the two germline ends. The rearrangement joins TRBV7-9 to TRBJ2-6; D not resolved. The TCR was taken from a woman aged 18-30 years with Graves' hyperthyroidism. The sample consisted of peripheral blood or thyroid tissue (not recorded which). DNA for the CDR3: TGTGCCAGCAGCATCATGTCACCGGCGAGAGGGGCCAACGTCCTGACTTTC. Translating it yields CASSIMSPARGANVLTF.